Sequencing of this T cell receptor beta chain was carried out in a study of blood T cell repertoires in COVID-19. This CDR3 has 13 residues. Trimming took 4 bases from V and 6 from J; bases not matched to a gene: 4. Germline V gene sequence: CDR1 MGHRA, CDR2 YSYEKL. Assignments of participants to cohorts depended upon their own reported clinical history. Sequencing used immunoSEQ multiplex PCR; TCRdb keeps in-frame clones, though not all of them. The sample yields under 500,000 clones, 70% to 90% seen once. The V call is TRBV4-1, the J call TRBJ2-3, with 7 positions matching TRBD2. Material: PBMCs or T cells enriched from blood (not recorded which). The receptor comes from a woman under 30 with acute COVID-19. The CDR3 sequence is CASSLGLGDTQYF. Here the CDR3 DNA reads TGCGCCAGCAGCCTCGGACTAGGTGATACGCAGTATTTT.